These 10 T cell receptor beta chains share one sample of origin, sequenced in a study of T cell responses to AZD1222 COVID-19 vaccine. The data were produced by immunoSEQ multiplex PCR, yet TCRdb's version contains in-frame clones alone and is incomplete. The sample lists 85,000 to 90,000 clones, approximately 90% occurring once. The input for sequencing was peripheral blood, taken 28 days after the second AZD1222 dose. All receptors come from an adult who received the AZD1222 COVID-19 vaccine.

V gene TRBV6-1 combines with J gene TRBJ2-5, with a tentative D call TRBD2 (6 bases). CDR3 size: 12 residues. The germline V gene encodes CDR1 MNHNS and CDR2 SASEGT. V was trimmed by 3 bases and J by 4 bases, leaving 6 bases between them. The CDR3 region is CASSDGGETQYF. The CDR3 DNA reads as TGTGCCAGCAGTGACGGGGGAGAGACCCAGTACTTC.

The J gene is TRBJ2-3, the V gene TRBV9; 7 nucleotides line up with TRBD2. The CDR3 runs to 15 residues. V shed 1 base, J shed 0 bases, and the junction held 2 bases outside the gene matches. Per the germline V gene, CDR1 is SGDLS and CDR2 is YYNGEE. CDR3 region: CASSVWGGSTDTQYF. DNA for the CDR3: TGTGCCAGCAGCGTATGGGGGGGAAGCACAGATACGCAGTATTTT.

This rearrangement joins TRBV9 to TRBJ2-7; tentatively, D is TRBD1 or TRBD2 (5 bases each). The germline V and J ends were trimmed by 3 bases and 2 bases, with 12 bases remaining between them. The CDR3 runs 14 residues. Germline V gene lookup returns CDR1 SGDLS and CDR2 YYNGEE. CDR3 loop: CASSESGGTYEQYF. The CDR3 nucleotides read TGTGCCAGCAGCGAAAGTGGGGGTACCTACGAGCAGTACTTC.

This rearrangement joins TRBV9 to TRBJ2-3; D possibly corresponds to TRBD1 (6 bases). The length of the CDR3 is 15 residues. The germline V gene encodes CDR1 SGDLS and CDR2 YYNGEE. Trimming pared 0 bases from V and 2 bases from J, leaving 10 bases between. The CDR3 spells CASSVGGQFTDTQYF. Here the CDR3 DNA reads TGTGCCAGCAGCGTAGGGGGGCAGTTCACAGATACGCAGTATTTT. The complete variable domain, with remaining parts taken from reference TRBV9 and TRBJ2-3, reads DSGVTQTPKHLITATGQRVTLRCSPRSGDLSVYWYQQSLDQGLQFLIQYYNGEERAKGNILERFSAQQFPDLHSELNLSSLELGDSALYFCASSVGGQFTDTQYFGPGTRLTVL.

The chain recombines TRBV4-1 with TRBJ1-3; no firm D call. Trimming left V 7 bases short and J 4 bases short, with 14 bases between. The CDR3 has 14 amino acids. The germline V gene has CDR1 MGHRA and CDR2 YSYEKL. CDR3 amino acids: CASTGVGSGNTIYF. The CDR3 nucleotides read TGCGCCAGCACCGGGGTAGGTTCCGGAAACACCATATATTTT.

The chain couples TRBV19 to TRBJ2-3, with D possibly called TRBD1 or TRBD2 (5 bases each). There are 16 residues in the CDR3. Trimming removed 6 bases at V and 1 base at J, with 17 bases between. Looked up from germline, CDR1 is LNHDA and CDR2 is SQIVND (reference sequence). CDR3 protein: CASRGDQTMGTDTQYF. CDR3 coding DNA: TGTGCCAGTAGAGGGGACCAGACCATGGGCACAGATACGCAGTATTTT.

The CDR3 loop is CASIGRNTDTQYF. The DNA of the CDR3 is TGTGCCAGCATTGGGCGGAACACAGATACGCAGTATTTT. V usage is TRBV27 and J usage is TRBJ2-3, with no clear D. V was trimmed by 7 bases and J by 2 bases, leaving 10 bases between them. Germline CDR1 reads MNHEY; CDR2 reads SMNVEV (reference sequence). The CDR3 length is 13 residues.

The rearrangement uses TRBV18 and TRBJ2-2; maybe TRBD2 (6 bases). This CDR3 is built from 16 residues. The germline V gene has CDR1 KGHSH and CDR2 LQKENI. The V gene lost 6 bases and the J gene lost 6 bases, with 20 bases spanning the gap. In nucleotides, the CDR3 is TGTGCCAGCTCGATCGCAGTCGCGGGGTTTTCCGGGGAGCTGTTTTTT. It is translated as CASSIAVAGFSGELFF.

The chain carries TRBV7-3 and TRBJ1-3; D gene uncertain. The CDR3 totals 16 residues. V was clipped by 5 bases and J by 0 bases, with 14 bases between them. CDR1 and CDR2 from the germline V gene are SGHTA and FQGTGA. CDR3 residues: CASSPSPTSSGNTIYF. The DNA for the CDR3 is TGTGCCAGCAGCCCCTCACCTACCAGCTCTGGAAACACCATATATTTT.

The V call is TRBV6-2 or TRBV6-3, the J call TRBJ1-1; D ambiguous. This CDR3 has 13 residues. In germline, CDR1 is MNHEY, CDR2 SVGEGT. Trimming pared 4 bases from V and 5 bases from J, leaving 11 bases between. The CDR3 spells CASSSSVGTEAFF. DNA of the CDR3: TGTGCCAGCAGTTCGTCAGTTGGAACTGAAGCTTTCTTT.